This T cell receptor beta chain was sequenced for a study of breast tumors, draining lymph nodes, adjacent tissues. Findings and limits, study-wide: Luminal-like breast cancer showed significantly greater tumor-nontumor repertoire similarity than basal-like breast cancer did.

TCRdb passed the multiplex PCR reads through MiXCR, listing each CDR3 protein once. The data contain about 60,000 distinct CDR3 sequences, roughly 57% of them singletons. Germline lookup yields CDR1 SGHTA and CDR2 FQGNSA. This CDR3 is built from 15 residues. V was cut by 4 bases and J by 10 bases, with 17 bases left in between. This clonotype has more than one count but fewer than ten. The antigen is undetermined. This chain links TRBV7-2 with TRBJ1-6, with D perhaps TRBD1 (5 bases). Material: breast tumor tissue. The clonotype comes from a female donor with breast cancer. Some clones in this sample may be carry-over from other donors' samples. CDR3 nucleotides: TGTGCCAGCAGCTCCGGAGGGGTACTAGGATCACCCCTCCACTTT. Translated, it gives CASSSGGVLGSPLHF.